One and the same sample provided the 3 T cell receptor beta chains below, sequenced in a study of cytomegalovirus exposure and HLA in healthy donors. The repertoire was sequenced with immunoSEQ multiplex PCR; TCRdb's copy has only in-frame clones and lacks some. The repertoire holds under 150,000 clones, with roughly 90% as singletons. Material for sequencing was PBMCs. The origin of the receptors is a woman under 30 in good health and CMV-seropositive.

A single count supports this clone. V and J are TRBV9 and TRBJ1-6; D not certain. Trimming pared 3 bases from V and 5 bases from J, leaving 3 bases between. Germline V gene data show CDR1 as SGDLS and CDR2 as YYNGEE. This CDR3 has 12 residues. In DNA form, the CDR3 reads TGTGCCAGCAGCGCTCATAATTCACCCCTCCACTTT. It specifies CASSAHNSPLHF.

The chain recombines TRBV19 with TRBJ2-1; TRBD1 is a possible D gene (5 bases). Germline V gene data show CDR1 as LNHDA and CDR2 as SQIVND (reference sequence). CDR3 length: 13 amino acids. The V end was cut by 3 bases, the J end by 5 bases, with 8 bases between. The CDR3 DNA is TGTGCCAGTAGTATCGGCAGGGACAATGAGCAGTTCTTC. Its protein product is CASSIGRDNEQFF.

The V call is TRBV11-3, the J call TRBJ2-2, with D hard to call. The CDR3 covers 13 residues. Looked up from germline, CDR1 is SGHNT and CDR2 is YENEEA. Trimming removed 10 bases from V and 7 bases from J, with 16 bases in between. The CDR3 protein is CATSGLYSGELFF. CDR3 in DNA: TGTGCCACCTCTGGGCTTTACAGCGGGGAGCTGTTTTTT.